This T cell receptor (beta chain) is from a study of T cells in Graves' hyperthyroidism and ophthalmopathy. Study observations and caveats: Blood samples included most of the expanded thyroid clonotypes exceeding 0.001.

Amplification targeted TCR beta CDR3 regions from RNA transcripts. First-round RT-PCR with HTBI primers amplified the TCR CDR3 region. TCRdb reanalysed the multiplex PCR reads using MiXCR and keeps one entry per CDR3 protein. The table shows hundreds of thousands of distinct CDR3 sequences, with around 14% occurring only once. The CDR3 runs 14 residues. The V gene's germline CDR1 is MNHNS and CDR2 SASEGT. Trimming cost V 1 base and J 8 bases, with 14 bases left between them. This clonotype was observed a handful of times. Its cognate antigen is unknown. The TCR originated in a woman younger than 45 with Graves' hyperthyroidism that later progressed to Graves' ophthalmopathy. The sequencing input was blood. The chain links TRBV6-1 to TRBJ1-2; D is ambiguous. The CDR3 reads CASSEGKGSEGYTF. The DNA for the CDR3 is TGTGCCAGCAGTGAAGGGAAGGGTTCGGAAGGCTACACCTTC.